This record covers a single T cell receptor beta chain. V was pared by 7 bases and J by 3 bases, with 15 bases between. Per germline, CDR1 MNHEY and CDR2 SVGAGI. The CDR3 runs 14 residues. This sample is part of a study of blood T cell repertoires in COVID-19. As for the study in general: Material from acute and convalescent COVID-19 was sourced from the United States, Italy and Spain.

Study processing details: Researchers report that nucleated cell counts were estimated from reference gene primer amplification. Only in-frame clones appear in the TCRdb table, and some are missing; sequencing was by immunoSEQ multiplex PCR. The V and J calls and clone size are taken from that table; D and trimming were inferred from the DNA. The sample lists a few hundred thousand clones, roughly nine tenths occurring once. This study enrolled people aged about 18 to 100 from roughly 22 US geographic areas. In assigning cohorts, the study relied on participant-reported clinical history. This TCR was recovered from a human donor in a cohort exposed to, infected with or recovered from COVID-19 (not recorded which). The donor label of this sample is uncertain. The sample consisted of PBMCs or T cells enriched from blood (not recorded which). The chain recombines TRBV6-5 with TRBJ1-2; D ambiguous. Here the CDR3 reads CASTQIQRHYGYTF. Written as DNA, the CDR3 is TGTGCCAGCACACAAATTCAGCGTCACTATGGCTACACCTTC.